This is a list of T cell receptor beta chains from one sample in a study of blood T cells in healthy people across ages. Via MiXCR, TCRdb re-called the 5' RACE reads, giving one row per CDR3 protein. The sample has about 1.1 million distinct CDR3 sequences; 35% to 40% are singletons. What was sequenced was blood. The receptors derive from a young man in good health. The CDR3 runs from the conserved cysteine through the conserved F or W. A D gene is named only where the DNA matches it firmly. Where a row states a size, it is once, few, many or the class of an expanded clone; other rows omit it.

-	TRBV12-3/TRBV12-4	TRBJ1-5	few	TGTGCCAGCAGTTTAAGCCCCAGGGCGCGACAGCCCCAGCATTTT	CASSLSPRARQPQHF
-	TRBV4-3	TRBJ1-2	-	TGCGCCAGCAGCCACCAACCGACAGAAAACTATGGCTACACCTTC	CASSHQPTENYGYTF
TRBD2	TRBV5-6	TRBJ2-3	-	TGTGCCAGCAGCTTGGCCGGGACTTACCTGGGGGGGACAGATACGCAGTATTTT	CASSLAGTYLGGTDTQYF
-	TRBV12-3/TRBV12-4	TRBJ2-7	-	TGTGCCAGCAGTCTCCAGGACGAGCAGTACTTC	CASSLQDEQYF
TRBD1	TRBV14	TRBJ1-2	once	TGTGCCAGCAGCCAAGCAGGGGGACAGCGATATGGCTACACCTTC	CASSQAGGQRYGYTF
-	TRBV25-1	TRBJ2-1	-	TGTGCCAGCAGCTCGTTGTTGGAGTACCAAGAGACCCAGTTCTTC	CASSSLLEYQETQFF
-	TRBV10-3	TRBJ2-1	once	TGTGCCGTCAGTGAGCAGCAGGGCATTGGTGAGCAGTTCTTC	CAVSEQQGIGEQFF
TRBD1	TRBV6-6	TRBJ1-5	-	TGTGCCAGCAGGTACCAGGGGGAATTTGGTAATCAGCCCCAGCATTTT	CASRYQGEFGNQPQHF
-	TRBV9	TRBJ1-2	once	TGTGCCAGCAGTGGGACCAGCTATGGCTACACCTTC	CASSGTSYGYTF
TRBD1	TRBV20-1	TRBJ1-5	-	TGCAGTGCTATTGGACAGGCAAGGAATCAGCCCCAGCATTTT	CSAIGQARNQPQHF
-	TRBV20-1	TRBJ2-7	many	TGCAGTGCTAGAGTAACAGGGCTTTACGAGCAGTACTTC	CSARVTGLYEQYF
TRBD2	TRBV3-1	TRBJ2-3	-	TGTGCCAGCAGCCAAGATGTAGGGACTGGCGGGGGAACTGCGAATCGAGATACGCAGTATTTT	CASSQDVGTGGGTANRDTQYF
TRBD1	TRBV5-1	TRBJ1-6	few	TGCGCCAGCAGCTTGCCGACAGGGACCTCACCCCTCCACTTT	CASSLPTGTSPLHF
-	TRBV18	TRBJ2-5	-	TGTGCCAGCTCACCACAACAGTTAGACAATGAGCAGTACTTC	CASSPQQLDNEQYF
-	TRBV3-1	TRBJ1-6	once	TGTGCCAGCAGCCAAGAGTCGGACCGATATAATTCACCCCTCCACTTT	CASSQESDRYNSPLHF
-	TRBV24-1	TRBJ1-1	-	TGTGCCACCAGAGCGGATGTGGACACTGAAGCTTTCTTT	CATRADVDTEAFF
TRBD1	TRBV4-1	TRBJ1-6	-	TGCGCCAGCAGCCAAGAGCCCGGGACAGTAGAAGGATCACCCCTCCACTTT	CASSQEPGTVEGSPLHF
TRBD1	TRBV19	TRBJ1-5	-	TGTGCCAGTAGTATGACAGGGAGGAATCAGCCCCAGCATTTT	CASSMTGRNQPQHF
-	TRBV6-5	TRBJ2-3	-	TGTGCCAGCAGTTACGCAAAGACAGATACGCAGTATTTT	CASSYAKTDTQYF
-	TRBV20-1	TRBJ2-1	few	TGCAGTGCTAGAGGGGTAGGGAAGGCCTACAATGAGCAGTTCTTC	CSARGVGKAYNEQFF
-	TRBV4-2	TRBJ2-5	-	TGTGCCAGCAGCCAAGATCGATGGAGCGGATCCCAAGAGACCCAGTACTTC	CASSQDRWSGSQETQYF
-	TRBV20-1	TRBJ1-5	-	TGCAGTGCTTCGGACACTAGCAATCGGCCCCAGCATTTT	CSASDTSNRPQHF
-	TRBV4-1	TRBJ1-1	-	TGCGCCAGCAGCCAAACCGCGGCAGGGGCGGCAAACACTGAAGCTTTCTTT	CASSQTAAGAANTEAFF
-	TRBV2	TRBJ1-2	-	TGTGCCGGCAGCCCAGGGGATAACTATGGCTACACCTTC	CAGSPGDNYGYTF
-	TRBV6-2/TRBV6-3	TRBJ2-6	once	TGTGCCAGCAGTTACCCCCCAGGGCCTGGGGCCAACGTCCTGACTTTC	CASSYPPGPGANVLTF
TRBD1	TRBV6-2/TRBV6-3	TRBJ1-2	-	TGTGCCAGCAGTCCTACAAGGACAGGAGAATATGGCTACACCTTC	CASSPTRTGEYGYTF
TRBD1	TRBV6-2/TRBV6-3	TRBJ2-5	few	TGTGCCAGCACAAATGACAGGGCAGAGACCCAGTACTTC	CASTNDRAETQYF
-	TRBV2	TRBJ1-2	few	TGTGCCAGACAAGACGGTTCTAACTATGGCTACACCTTC	CARQDGSNYGYTF
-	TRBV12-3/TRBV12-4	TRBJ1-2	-	TGTGCCAGCAATTCTTACAGCGATCGCTACACCTTC	CASNSYSDRYTF
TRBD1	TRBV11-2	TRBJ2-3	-	TGTGCCAGCAGCTTAGAGAACAGGGGGGGCACAGATACGCAGTATTTT	CASSLENRGGTDTQYF
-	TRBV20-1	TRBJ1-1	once	TGCAGTGCTAGAGATTGGGGGGTCAGAGGTACTGAAGTTTTCTTT	CSARDWGVRGTEVFF
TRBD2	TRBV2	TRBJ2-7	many	TGTGCCAGCACCGAAACCGGGACTAGCGGGGGGCCCCACTACTACGAGCAGTACTTC	CASTETGTSGGPHYYEQYF
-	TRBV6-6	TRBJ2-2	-	TGTGCCAGCGGGGCTGGGGGGTCGGGCACCGGGGAGCTGTTTTTT	CASGAGGSGTGELFF
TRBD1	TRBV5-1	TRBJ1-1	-	TGCGCCAGCAGCCCACAGGGGGCGGCCACTGAAGCTTTCTTT	CASSPQGAATEAFF
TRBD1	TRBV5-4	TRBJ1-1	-	TGTGCCAGCAGCTCGGACAGGTTCGGGTTAACTTTCTTT	CASSSDRFGLTFF
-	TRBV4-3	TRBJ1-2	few	TGCGCCAGCAGCCAAGATGTTTTTAAAAAGGACTATGGCTACACCTTC	CASSQDVFKKDYGYTF
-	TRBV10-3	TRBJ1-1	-	TGTGCCATCAGTGACCCCAGCTACACTGAAGCTTTCTTT	CAISDPSYTEAFF